The clone carrying this TCR beta chain was observed many times. The antigen remains unidentified. The data originate from a study of breast tumors, draining lymph nodes, adjacent tissues. Samples came from axillary lymph nodes draining the breast cancer. General study points: The data were judged consistent with most tumor T cells coming from lymph node and expanding in tumor. Tumor repertoires ranked between lymph nodes and nontumor tissue in diversity, with V and J gene preferences. Tumor T cell lymph node origin was a supported hypothesis, not proven. Luminal-like breast cancer showed significantly greater tumor-nontumor repertoire similarity than basal-like breast cancer did.

CDR3 length equals 16 residues. CDR1 is MNHEY and CDR2 is SVGEGT in the germline V gene. The junction had 6 bases not matched to a gene; V was cut back by 2 bases and J by 2 bases. TCRdb independently ran MiXCR on the multiplex PCR reads; one entry per CDR3 protein. The sample lists under 110,000 distinct CDR3 sequences, roughly 29% occurring once. The chain carries TRBV6-2 or TRBV6-3 and TRBJ2-3; TRBD2 matches 8 bases. The sample consisted of axillary lymph node tissue. The sequence was collected from a female donor with breast cancer. Some clones in this sample may be carry-over from other donors' samples. The CDR3 is CASSYVVAGFTDTQYF. The CDR3 DNA sequence: TGTGCCAGCAGTTACGTAGTAGCGGGGTTCACAGATACGCAGTATTTT.